This TCR beta chain was retrieved from a study of OX40 agonist ivuxolimab in advanced cancers. The assay was immunoSEQ multiplex PCR, and TCRdb's table has in-frame clones only and misses some. The sample records 60,000 or so clones, roughly nine tenths being singletons. Study results and limitations: Clonal expansion in partial responders at 0.1-3.0 mg/kg ranked among the lowest. Researchers did not determine the expanded peripheral T cells' antigen specificity.

To note about this clone: What it binds is not known.

This TCR was sampled from an adult with an advanced solid tumor such as melanoma, head and neck, liver or kidney cancer. The sequenced sample was CD4+ or CD8+ T cells sorted from blood, obtained in a trial of the OX40 agonist ivuxolimab.

This CDR3 reads CASSPATRTGNTIYF. The CDR3 DNA reads as TGCGCCAGCAGCCCGGCCACAAGGACTGGAAACACCATATATTTT. V and J are TRBV4-1 and TRBJ1-3; D uncertain. The V end lost 4 bases, the J end lost 2 bases, and 12 bases lay between the germline ends. This CDR3 is built from 15 residues. From germline, CDR1 is MGHRA and CDR2 YSYEKL.